This T cell receptor beta chain was sequenced for a study of beta chain features in type 1 diabetes. The sequenced template was cDNA made from the entire isolated RNA. Assay used: immunoSEQ multiplex PCR; TCRdb lists only in-frame clones, some missing. The sample has about 290,000 clones, approximately 8.1% seen once. This CDR3 comprises 15 residues. V shed 5 bases and J shed 0 bases, with 13 bases lying between them. Germline loops: CDR1 SGHTA, CDR2 FQGTGA. Turning to this clone: What it recognizes is unknown.

Overall study results and limits: The analysis here could not establish whether HLA type shapes TCRB rearrangement. Among patients with Type 1 diabetes, TCRB CDR3s were moderately but significantly shorter in every one of the four CD4+ subsets.

V gene TRBV7-3 combines with J gene TRBJ1-1; D gene uncertain. Sample: central memory CD4+ T cells from blood. The origin of this receptor is a woman aged 18-29 years in good health. CDR3: CASSTTGRLNTEAFF. The CDR3 DNA follows: TGTGCCAGCAGCACCACCGGACGGCTGAACACTGAAGCTTTCTTT.